What follows is one TCR beta chain and its context. Its antigen is as yet unknown. This entry is derived from a study of T cell repertoires in cytomegalovirus infection. Overall study context: The study used recently identified HLA-C-restricted and well-studied HLA-B-restricted CMV epitopes.

Study results and limitations: Within the response measured ex vivo, HLA-C-restricted CMV-specific TCR beta clonotypes were dominant. CMV carriers having the relevant HLA were flagged by cumulative public TCR beta family frequency.

Trimming took off 5 bases at V and 0 bases at J, with 11 bases between the two ends. This CDR3 has 13 amino acids. Germline V lookup: CDR1 DFQATT, CDR2 SNEGSKA (reference sequence). From the reads, TCRdb called clonotypes with MiXCR, one entry per CDR3 protein. Here the sample spans some 220,000 distinct CDR3 sequences, about 38% being singletons. V gene TRBV20-1 combines with J gene TRBJ2-7; a weak D match, TRBD1 (5 bases). The sequence was obtained from a human donor in good health (CMV status not recorded). Some clones in this sample may be carry-over from other donors' samples. The sample here was CD8+ T cells from cultured PBMCs, taken from culture after CMV antigen stimulation. CDR3 protein: CSAGDSLSYEQYF. In DNA, the CDR3 is TGCAGTGCTGGCGACAGCCTCTCCTACGAGCAGTACTTC.